A selection of T cell receptor beta chains follows, all from one sample in a study of post-analysis software for immune sequencing data. MiXCR, run by TCRdb on the PCR reads, gives a single entry per CDR3 protein. The data show hundreds of thousands of distinct CDR3 sequences, around 27% seen once. What was sequenced was blood. The receptors originated from a girl under 18 with multiple sclerosis. Both conserved end residues are trimmed from each CDR3.

v_call cdr3_aa
TRBV13 ASSLRGQGTDTQY
TRBV7-2 ASSYDRGTQPQH
TRBV3-1 ASSQDSLAGEGETQY
TRBV7-2 AISTSAQQF
TRBV27 ASSYVASGSYEQY
TRBV21-1 ASSKEAGRIYFRSYNSPLH
TRBV7-2 ASSPTTSGLSTGELF
TRBV20-1 SAGGQGDRYGYT
TRBV28 ASSQPDSPNTEAF
TRBV12-3/TRBV12-4 ASTQTRETQY
TRBV6-7 ASSTGGENYGYT
TRBV20-1 SARDPGGDGSPLH
TRBV9 ASSVEVGTQY
TRBV28 ASSQPNRQGHGYT
TRBV4-3 ASSPRVAGTWELF
TRBV27 ASSTSVLYGYT
TRBV7-7 ASSLGGLAGGSEQF
TRBV6-2/TRBV6-3 ASSWVLADMSGNYEQY
TRBV15 ATSRGGRAGETQY
TRBV12-3/TRBV12-4 ASRGDASNQPQH
TRBV29-1 SVGQTDTQY
TRBV20-1 SAEVPVSYEQY
TRBV15 ATSPRGLAYEQY
TRBV5-1 ASSLEGYWEQPQH
TRBV6-5 ASSYAWGLGEKLF
TRBV5-1 ASSRSTASLETQY
TRBV6-2/TRBV6-3 ASSRWGRDDGRKLF
TRBV7-9 ASSLAGSSTQQY
TRBV6-6 ASSLAVDDYT
TRBV29-1 SVGADHLRSAQH
TRBV6-2/TRBV6-3 ASSYDRPTDTQY
TRBV20-1 SARDLGGNSYYEQY
TRBV20-1 SARRPGLPKYEQY
TRBV7-2 ASSTQGRRTEAF
TRBV7-2 ASSPRVANTGELF
TRBV20-1 SASTGDSNQSQH
TRBV6-6 ASSYQGRLQETQY
TRBV4-1 ASSQDPMNQPQH
TRBV14 ASSQDWGTIYGYT
TRBV7-8 ASSFTVSYNEQF
TRBV29-1 SVETRGGPASTDTQY
TRBV28 ASRLAETQY
TRBV5-6 ASSWVGTGLFGANVLT
TRBV7-9 ASSSVERPGDTQY
TRBV15 ATSRGDSTDTQY
TRBV11-2 ASSTPLRVHEQF